The rows below give T cell receptor beta chains drawn from one sample of a study of cytomegalovirus exposure and HLA in healthy donors. Libraries were prepared by immunoSEQ multiplex PCR; TCRdb keeps only in-frame clonotypes and omits some of them. The data show around 220,000 clones, with almost 90% seen just once and 2.9% held by the top ten. The sequenced material came from PBMCs. These receptors all come from a woman aged 18-29 years in good health and CMV-seronegative. CDR3s leave out the opening cysteine and the closing phenylalanine or tryptophan. Each record gives: CDR3 protein, CDR3 length, V gene, J gene, clone size. Expanded clones are given a class, and other clones once, few, many or no size at all.

ASSPRLAATNEQF	13	TRBV4-1	TRBJ2-1	.
ASSPQGTNTGELF	13	TRBV18	TRBJ2-2	.
ATSYDRDVETQY	12	TRBV15	TRBJ2-5	few
ASSQGTSGYNEQF	13	TRBV7-9	TRBJ2-1	.
ASSRGGQGTISNQPQH	16	TRBV28	TRBJ1-5	.
ASSKAGEWRVGCGYT	15	TRBV21-1	TRBJ1-2	.
ASSLKAGGAPGELF	14	TRBV27	TRBJ2-2	.
ARRRPGQTHYGYT	13	TRBV5-3	TRBJ1-2	.
ASSWDRESKAEAF	13	TRBV6-6	TRBJ1-1	.
ASSPGLEAF	9	TRBV25-1	TRBJ1-1	.
ASSPLQGEQY	10	TRBV19	TRBJ2-7	.
ASSQDQNTEAF	11	TRBV14	TRBJ1-1	.
ASSLLAGGPSGELF	14	TRBV28	TRBJ2-2	.
ASSPDRAGNQPQH	13	TRBV19	TRBJ1-5	.
ASLSSGGSYEQY	12	TRBV2	TRBJ2-7	.
ASRSTGNTEAF	11	TRBV19	TRBJ1-1	.
ASSRTGQETQY	11	TRBV9	TRBJ2-5	once
ASRKASPTYEQY	12	TRBV6-6	TRBJ2-7	.
ASSLPPTGLSYSNQPQH	17	TRBV28	TRBJ1-5	.
ASSARQGQSMNTEAF	15	TRBV2	TRBJ1-1	once
ASSWVGLGETQY	12	TRBV7-6	TRBJ2-5	.
ASSFQNSGANVLT	13	TRBV7-9	TRBJ2-6	.
ASSRPGTSENEQF	13	TRBV4-1	TRBJ2-1	.
ASSQGLGAYEQY	12	TRBV4-3	TRBJ2-7	.
ASSLQDNYGYT	11	TRBV6-6	TRBJ1-2	.
ASSLAGGGNEQF	12	TRBV6-5	TRBJ2-1	.
ASSEDSSFSYEQY	13	TRBV4-3	TRBJ2-7	.
ASSLNAGTGGWGAF	14	TRBV5-6	TRBJ1-1	.
ASSLKLAGGPDTQY	14	TRBV7-7	TRBJ2-3	.
ASSLGDRGTNEKLF	14	TRBV5-1	TRBJ1-4	.
ASSLSLASSRRRNEQF	16	TRBV5-6	TRBJ2-1	.
ASATGIDSKQY	11	TRBV5-1	TRBJ2-7	.
ASSQGAVGTEAF	12	TRBV18	TRBJ1-1	few
ASSLVRETQY	10	TRBV7-9	TRBJ2-5	.
ASSSTSGSFDEQF	13	TRBV7-9	TRBJ2-1	.
ASRGTRGNEQF	11	TRBV2	TRBJ2-1	.
ASSFSGSDEQF	11	TRBV27	TRBJ2-1	.
ASSEVTETEAF	11	TRBV6-1	TRBJ1-1	.
ASRPGTGETQY	11	TRBV27	TRBJ2-5	.
ASSLREERSGTQY	13	TRBV9	TRBJ2-3	.
ASSPGTATYEQY	12	TRBV4-1	TRBJ2-7	.
AWSVTGRDTQY	11	TRBV30	TRBJ2-3	once
ASSGGQGGAGELF	13	TRBV6-1	TRBJ2-2	once
ASIVIAGDTQY	11	TRBV7-2	TRBJ2-3	.
ASSDRVNYEQY	11	TRBV6-5	TRBJ2-7	.
ASSVHRTGGPGNTIY	15	TRBV9	TRBJ1-3	once
ASSLRWGGVGTGELF	15	TRBV11-2	TRBJ2-2	.
ASSQAENSNQPQH	13	TRBV4-1	TRBJ1-5	.
ASSFGGLAAYEQY	13	TRBV7-8	TRBJ2-7	.
ASSDPADNFEETQY	14	TRBV25-1	TRBJ2-5	.
ASSLEPTPYTGELF	14	TRBV27	TRBJ2-2	.
ASSPASRQSTYEQY	14	TRBV4-2	TRBJ2-7	.
AWSPPGVPGDYGYT	14	TRBV30	TRBJ1-2	.
ASSDGLAVYQETQY	14	TRBV2	TRBJ2-5	.
SARDHYEQY	9	TRBV20-1	TRBJ2-7	.
ASSTRAGTVASGNTIY	16	TRBV11-1	TRBJ1-3	.
SVTGTGKETQY	11	TRBV29-1	TRBJ2-5	.
ASSQDTGEEQF	11	TRBV4-2	TRBJ2-1	.
AWSGLAGETQY	11	TRBV30	TRBJ2-5	few